The source of this T cell receptor (beta chain) is a study of patients and donors after allogeneic stem cell transplantation. CDR1 and CDR2 (germline): LNHDA, SQIVND (reference sequence). V lost 6 bases to trimming and J lost 3 bases, with 12 bases between them. CDR3 length: 13 residues. TCRdb reprocessed the RT-PCR reads via MiXCR and lists one record per CDR3 protein. This sample carries 200,000 to 250,000 distinct CDR3 sequences, 14% of them seen once, and the ten largest clones take 9.5% to 13%. On this clonotype: With a much larger clone just one base away, this may be a read error.

This clonotype was obtained from a human donor who was either an allogeneic HSCT recipient or a stem cell or donor lymphocyte infusion donor (not recorded which). It is not recorded whose cells these are; they may come from a transplant donor. This chain links TRBV19 with TRBJ2-7; D is possibly TRBD2 (5 bases). Input material: blood, either unsorted or a sorted T cell fraction (not recorded which). The CDR3 loop reads CASSSGIGYEQYF. The CDR3 nucleotides read TGTGCCAGTAGCTCCGGGATCGGCTACGAGCAGTACTTC.